The subject of this entry is one T cell receptor (beta chain). This record belongs to a study of control samples from healthy donors and cancer patients. Germline-derived CDR1 and CDR2 are SGHAT and FQNNGV. V dropped 3 bases and J dropped 5 bases, with 9 bases sitting between them. The CDR3 extends over 13 amino acids. Data came from immunoSEQ multiplex PCR; TCRdb stores just in-frame clones and leaves some out. Of about 22,000 clones in the sample, roughly 80% are singletons; the top ten hold 27%. The clonotype was recovered from a man in his sixties with head and neck cancer. Sequencing used PBMCs. The chain couples TRBV11-2 to TRBJ2-3; D is unclear. This CDR3 reads CASSFSGEDTQYF. CDR3 bases: TGTGCCAGCAGCTTCTCGGGCGAAGATACGCAGTATTTT.